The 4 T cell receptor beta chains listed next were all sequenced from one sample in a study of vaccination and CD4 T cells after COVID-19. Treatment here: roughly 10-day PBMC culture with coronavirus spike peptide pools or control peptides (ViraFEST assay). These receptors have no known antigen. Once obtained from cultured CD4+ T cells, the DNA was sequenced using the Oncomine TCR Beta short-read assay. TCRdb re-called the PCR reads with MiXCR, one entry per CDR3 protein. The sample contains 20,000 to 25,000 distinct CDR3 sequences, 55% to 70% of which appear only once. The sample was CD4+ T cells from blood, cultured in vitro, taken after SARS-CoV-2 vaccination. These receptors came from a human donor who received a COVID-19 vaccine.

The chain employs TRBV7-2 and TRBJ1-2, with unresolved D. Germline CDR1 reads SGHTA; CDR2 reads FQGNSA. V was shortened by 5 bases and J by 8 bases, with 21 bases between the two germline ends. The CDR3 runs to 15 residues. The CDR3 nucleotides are TGTGCCAGCAGCCTGCGTGAGGGCGGACTTCGGGGCTACACCTTC. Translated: CASSLREGGLRGYTF.

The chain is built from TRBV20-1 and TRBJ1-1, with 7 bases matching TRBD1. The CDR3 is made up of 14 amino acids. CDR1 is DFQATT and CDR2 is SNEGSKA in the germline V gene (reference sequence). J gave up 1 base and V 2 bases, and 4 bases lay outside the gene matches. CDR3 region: CSARKTGSNTEAFF. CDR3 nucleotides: TGCAGTGCTAGAAAGACAGGGTCGAACACTGAAGCTTTCTTT.

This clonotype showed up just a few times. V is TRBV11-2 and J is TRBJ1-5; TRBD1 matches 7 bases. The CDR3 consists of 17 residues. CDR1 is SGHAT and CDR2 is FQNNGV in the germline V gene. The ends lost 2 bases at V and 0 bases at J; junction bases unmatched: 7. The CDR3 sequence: CASSLRLGTDSNQPQHF. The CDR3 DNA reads TGTGCCAGCAGCTTAAGACTGGGGACAGATAGCAATCAGCCCCAGCATTTT.

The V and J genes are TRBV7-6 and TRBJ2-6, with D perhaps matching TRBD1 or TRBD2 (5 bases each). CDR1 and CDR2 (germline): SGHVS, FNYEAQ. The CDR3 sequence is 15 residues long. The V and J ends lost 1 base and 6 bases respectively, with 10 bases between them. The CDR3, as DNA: TGTGCCAGCAGCTTAGATTGGGGACCGGCCAACGTCCTGACTTTC. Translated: CASSLDWGPANVLTF.